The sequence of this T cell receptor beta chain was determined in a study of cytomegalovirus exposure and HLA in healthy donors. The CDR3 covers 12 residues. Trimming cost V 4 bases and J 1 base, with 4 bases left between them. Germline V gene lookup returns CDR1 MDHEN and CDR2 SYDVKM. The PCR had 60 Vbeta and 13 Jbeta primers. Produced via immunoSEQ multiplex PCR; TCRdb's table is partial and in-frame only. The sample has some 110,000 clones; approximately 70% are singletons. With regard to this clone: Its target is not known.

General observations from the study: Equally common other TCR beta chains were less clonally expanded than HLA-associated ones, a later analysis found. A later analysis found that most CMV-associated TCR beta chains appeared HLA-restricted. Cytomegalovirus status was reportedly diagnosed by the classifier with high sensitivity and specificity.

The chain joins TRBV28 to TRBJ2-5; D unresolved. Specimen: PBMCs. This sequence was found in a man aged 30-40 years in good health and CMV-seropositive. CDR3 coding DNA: TGTGCCAGCAGTTCCATCCAAGAGACCCAGTACTTC. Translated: CASSSIQETQYF. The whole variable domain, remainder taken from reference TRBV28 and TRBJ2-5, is DVKVTQSSRYLVKRTGEKVFLECVQDMDHENMFWYRQDPGLGLRLIYFSYDVKMKEKGDIPEGYSVSREKKERFSLILESASTNQTSMYLCASSSIQETQYFGPGTRLLVL.